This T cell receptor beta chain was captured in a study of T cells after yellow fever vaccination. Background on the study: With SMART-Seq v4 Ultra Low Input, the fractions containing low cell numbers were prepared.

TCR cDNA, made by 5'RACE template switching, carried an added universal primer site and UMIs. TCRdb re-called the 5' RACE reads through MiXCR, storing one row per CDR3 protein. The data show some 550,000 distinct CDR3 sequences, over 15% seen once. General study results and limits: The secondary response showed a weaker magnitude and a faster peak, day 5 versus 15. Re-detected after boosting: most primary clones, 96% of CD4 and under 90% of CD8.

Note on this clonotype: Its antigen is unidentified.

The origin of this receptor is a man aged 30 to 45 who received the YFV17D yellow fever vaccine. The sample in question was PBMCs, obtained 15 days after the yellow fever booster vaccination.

The CDR3 sequence: CAWTKTGGANEQFF. The CDR3 region has the DNA TGTGCCTGGACCAAGACAGGTGGGGCCAATGAGCAGTTCTTC. The genes are TRBV30 and TRBJ2-1; tentative D call: TRBD1 (6 bases). The CDR3 consists of 14 residues. With 4 bases removed from V and 6 bases from J, the gap between germline ends came to 16 bases. CDR1 is GTSNPN, CDR2 SVGIG, per germline (reference sequence).